The 16 T cell receptor beta chains reported below all come from one sample, sequenced in a study of CD4 T cells in relation to SARS-CoV-2 and coronaviruses. Sequenced by immunoSEQ multiplex PCR; TCRdb stores in-frame clones only, minus some. The table has about 64,000 clones, 94% seen once. Before the COVID-19 pandemic, during about 2011-2019, CD4+ T cells were taken from unexposed donors. The sequenced sample consisted of naive CD4+ T cells from PBMCs. Subset here: naive CD4+ T cells isolated by negative enrichment. These receptors originate from a human donor in good health.

The chain has TRBV5-1 and TRBJ2-3; 9 bases fit TRBD2. Germline CDR1 and CDR2: SGHRS and YFSETQ. The CDR3 sequence is 16 residues long. Unmatched junction bases numbered 4, after V lost 0 bases and J lost 2 bases. In nucleotides, the CDR3 is TGCGCCAGCAGCTTGGCCGGGACTAGCCCCACAGATACGCAGTATTTT. It is translated as CASSLAGTSPTDTQYF. Supplemented by reference TRBV5-1 and TRBJ2-3, the full variable domain reads KAGVTQTPRYLIKTRGQQVTLSCSPISGHRSVSWYQQTPGQGLQFLFEYFSETQRNKGNFPGRFSGRQFSNSRSEMNVSTLELGDSALYLCASSLAGTSPTDTQYFGPGTRLTVL.

This clone was recorded only once. This chain links TRBV6-1 with TRBJ2-5, with 12 bases matching TRBD1. J gave up 2 bases and V 4 bases, and 5 bases lay outside the gene matches. The CDR3 totals 16 residues. Germline values: CDR1 MNHNS, CDR2 SASEGT. The CDR3 loop reads CASSGGQGAGQETQYF. In DNA form, the CDR3 reads TGTGCCAGCAGTGGGGGACAGGGGGCGGGGCAAGAGACCCAGTACTTC.

This chain connects TRBV3-1 (or the pseudogene TRBV3-2) to TRBJ2-1, with 10 bases fitting TRBD2. The CDR3 is 15 amino acids. The germline V gene has CDR1 LGHDT and CDR2 YNNKEL (reference sequence). The ends lost 4 bases at V and 4 bases at J; junction bases unmatched: 4. This CDR3 is CASSPPSGRYNEQFF. CDR3 in DNA: TGTGCCAGCAGCCCCCCTAGCGGGAGATACAATGAGCAGTTCTTC.

V gene TRBV6-5 combines with J gene TRBJ2-5; 7 nucleotides agree with TRBD1. V lost 7 bases to trimming and J lost 3 bases; unmatched junction nucleotides: 8. Germline CDR1 is MNHEY and CDR2 is SVGAGI. The CDR3 consists of 14 residues. The CDR3 DNA follows: TGTGCCAGCAAACGACCCGACAGGGAAGAGACCCAGTACTTC. This gives the protein CASKRPDREETQYF.

The CDR3: CASSLWTGQDQPQHF. In DNA form, the CDR3 reads TGTGCCAGCTCACTTTGGACAGGCCAGGATCAGCCCCAGCATTTT. The chain links TRBV18 to TRBJ1-5; 7 nucleotides align to TRBD1. The CDR3 has 15 residues. V lost 4 bases, J lost 5 bases, and 8 bases stayed unmatched. Germline CDR1 is KGHSH and CDR2 is LQKENI.

The chain has TRBV3-1 (or the pseudogene TRBV3-2) and TRBJ1-2, with TRBD1 matching 8 bases. The V gene end was trimmed by 0 bases and the J gene end by 9 bases; junction bases not matched to a gene: 3. The CDR3 is made up of 13 amino acids. Germline CDR1 is LGHDT and CDR2 is YNNKEL (reference sequence). The CDR3 protein is CASSQEQGASYTF. The CDR3 bases are TGTGCCAGCAGCCAAGAGCAGGGGGCGAGCTACACCTTC.

The rearrangement links TRBV7-9 to TRBJ2-7; D remains ambiguous. Germline V gene lookup returns CDR1 SEHNR and CDR2 FQNEAQ (reference sequence). V was cut by 4 bases and J by 3 bases, with 19 bases left in between. The CDR3 totals 16 residues. The CDR3 sequence is CASSSSVGSTIYEQYF. The CDR3, as DNA: TGTGCCAGCAGCTCATCAGTAGGGTCGACCATCTACGAGCAGTACTTC.

The chain joins TRBV19 to TRBJ2-5, with 14 bases lining up with TRBD2. Germline CDR1 and CDR2: LNHDA and SQIVND (reference sequence). The CDR3 length is 15 residues. J lost 4 bases, V lost 5 bases, and 3 bases had no gene match. The CDR3 region is CASSSGTSGGETQYF. The CDR3 bases are TGTGCCAGTAGTTCCGGGACTAGCGGGGGAGAGACCCAGTACTTC. The full variable domain, completed using reference TRBV19 and TRBJ2-5, is DGGITQSPKYLFRKEGQNVTLSCEQNLNHDAMYWYRQDPGQGLRLIYYSQIVNDFQKGDIAEGYSVSREKKESFPLTVTSAQKNPTAFYLCASSSGTSGGETQYFGPGTRLLVL.

This clone was seen only once. The chain employs TRBV19 and TRBJ2-4; TRBD2 matches 13 bases. V shed 5 bases and J 6 bases; nucleotides not matched to a gene: 19. This CDR3 comprises 20 residues. Looked up from germline, CDR1 is LNHDA and CDR2 is SQIVND (reference sequence). CDR3 in amino acids: CASSQRTSGSSMLFRNIQYF. In DNA form, the CDR3 reads TGTGCCAGTAGTCAGAGGACTAGCGGGAGTTCTATGTTATTTAGAAACATTCAGTACTTC.

This chain connects TRBV27 to TRBJ2-7; D unresolved. Trimming took 7 bases from V and 7 from J, leaving 11 bases between them. CDR3 length equals 11 residues. The germline V gene encodes CDR1 MNHEY and CDR2 SMNVEV (reference sequence). CDR3 sequence (DNA): TGTGCCAGCACTTTCCTGGGGGAGCAGTACTTC. This encodes CASTFLGEQYF.

J is TRBJ2-5 and V is TRBV28; D possibly corresponds to TRBD2 (5 bases). Germline V CDR1 and CDR2: MDHEN, SYDVKM. This CDR3 comprises 13 residues. Trimming removed 1 base at V and 5 bases at J, with 8 bases between. The CDR3 loop reads CASSLLGAETQYF. The CDR3, as DNA: TGTGCCAGCAGTTTATTGGGAGCGGAGACCCAGTACTTC.

This clone was picked up one time. The chain carries TRBV3-1 (or the pseudogene TRBV3-2) and TRBJ2-5, with a possible D match to TRBD1 (6 bases). Germline V gene lookup returns CDR1 LGHDT and CDR2 YNNKEL (reference sequence). CDR3 length: 13 residues. Trimming cost V 6 bases and J 2 bases, with 10 bases left between them. CDR3 loop: CASRVDSQETQYF. The CDR3 DNA sequence: TGTGCCAGCAGGGTGGACAGTCAAGAGACCCAGTACTTC.

The chain employs TRBV3-1 (or the pseudogene TRBV3-2) and TRBJ2-2; 7 positions agree with TRBD2. V shed 6 bases and J 7 bases; nucleotides not matched to a gene: 8. The germline gives CDR1 LGHDT, CDR2 YNNKEL (reference sequence). The CDR3 covers 14 residues. The CDR3 nucleotides read TGTGCCAGCAGTCGGGACTACACCCTCGGGGAGCTGTTTTTT. Encoded protein: CASSRDYTLGELFF.

CDR3 sequence: CASSESAPGYTGELFF. CDR3 coding DNA: TGTGCCAGCAGTGAATCGGCCCCGGGCTACACCGGGGAGCTGTTTTTT. The V gene is TRBV25-1, the J gene TRBJ2-2; D is unclear. Trimming took 1 base from V and 3 from J, leaving 12 bases between them. The CDR3 spans 16 residues. Germline V lookup: CDR1 MGHDK, CDR2 SYGVNS.

V gene TRBV27 combines with J gene TRBJ1-1; 10 bases match TRBD1. Trimming took 3 bases from V and 1 from J; bases not matched to a gene: 5. CDR3 length equals 16 residues. The V gene's germline CDR1 is MNHEY and CDR2 SMNVEV (reference sequence). Here the CDR3 DNA reads TGTGCCAGCAGTTTCATCCGGGACAGGGGGAACACTGAAGCTTTCTTT. It is translated as CASSFIRDRGNTEAFF.

The chain joins TRBV6-5 to TRBJ1-6, with unresolved D. Trimming took off 2 bases at V and 9 bases at J, with 8 bases between the two ends. CDR3 length equals 13 residues. The germline V gene has CDR1 MNHEY and CDR2 SVGAGI. In DNA form, the CDR3 reads TGTGCCAGCAGTTACGAGTCGGCTTCACCCCTCCACTTT. This codes for CASSYESASPLHF.